Below, 32 T cell receptor beta chains from the same sample are listed, as sequenced in a study of high-grade serous ovarian cancer treatment subgroups. The data were produced by immunoSEQ multiplex PCR, yet TCRdb's version contains in-frame clones alone and is incomplete. Of thousands of clones listed, roughly four fifths were seen once; the top ten hold just under 5%. Tumor samples were obtained before definitive surgery or chemotherapy. The sequencing input was tumor tissue. Source of these receptors: a human donor with high-grade serous ovarian cancer.

The chain's CDR3 is CASGKQGSYEQYF. In DNA form, the CDR3 reads TGTGCTAGTGGTAAACAGGGCTCCTACGAGCAGTACTTC. The chain uses TRBV12-5 and TRBJ2-7, with D possibly TRBD1 on 6 matching bases. Germline values: CDR1 LGHNT, CDR2 FRNRAP. The CDR3 sequence is 13 residues long. Trimming removed 5 bases at V and 0 bases at J, with 8 bases between.

The chain combines TRBV5-1 with TRBJ2-1; no firm D call. This CDR3 contains 13 residues. Germline CDR1 is SGHRS and CDR2 is YFSETQ. Trimming shortened V by 0 bases and J by 5 bases, and 6 bases separated the two germline ends. The CDR3 sequence: CASSLDSNNEQFF. The CDR3 DNA is TGCGCCAGCAGCTTGGACAGTAACAATGAGCAGTTCTTC.

V usage is TRBV5-1 and J usage is TRBJ1-4, with 9 positions matching TRBD1. J was trimmed by 5 bases and V by 5 bases; bases with no gene match: 4. This CDR3 is 14 amino acids long. The germline CDR1 and CDR2 sequences are SGHRS and YFSETQ. CDR3 bases: TGCGCCAGCAGACGGACAGGGGAAAATGAAAAACTGTTTTTT. This encodes CASRRTGENEKLFF.

The chain is built from TRBV30 and TRBJ1-3, with D hard to call. Trimming removed 2 bases from V and 4 bases from J, with 6 bases in between. Germline V gives CDR1 GTSNPN, CDR2 SVGIG (reference sequence). The CDR3 is 12 amino acids. DNA of the CDR3: TGTGCCTGGAGTACCTCAGGAAACACCATATATTTT. Translating gives CAWSTSGNTIYF.

The rearrangement joins TRBV5-6 to TRBJ2-1; D ambiguous. The CDR3 extends over 15 amino acids. Per germline, CDR1 SGHDT and CDR2 YYEEEE. The V end lost 1 base, the J end lost 0 bases, and 8 bases lay between the germline ends. This chain's CDR3 is CASSLSRSSYNEQFF. CDR3 DNA sequence: TGTGCCAGCAGCTTGTCCAGGAGCTCCTACAATGAGCAGTTCTTC.

CDR3 coding DNA: TGTGCCTGGAGAGCAGACAGAACTGAAGCTTTCTTT. Translation: CAWRADRTEAFF. The rearrangement links TRBV30 to TRBJ1-1; the D gene is possibly TRBD1 (5 bases). Looked up from germline, CDR1 is GTSNPN and CDR2 is SVGIG (reference sequence). CDR3 length: 12 amino acids. The germline V and J ends were trimmed by 3 bases and 5 bases, with 10 bases remaining between them.

V is TRBV7-9 and J is TRBJ2-3; the match to TRBD2 covers 14 bases. Germline CDR1 and CDR2: SEHNR and FQNEAQ (reference sequence). The trim removed 5 bases at V and 0 bases at J, leaving 7 bases unmatched. This CDR3 spans 18 amino acids. CDR3 protein: CASSRLAGGAHSTDTQYF. Here the CDR3 DNA reads TGTGCCAGCAGCAGACTAGCGGGGGGGGCACATAGCACAGATACGCAGTATTTT.

Here the CDR3 reads CASSDPTPGTSGGHENTGELFF. CDR3 DNA: TGTGCCAGCAGTGACCCAACTCCCGGGACTAGCGGGGGCCACGAGAACACCGGGGAGCTGTTTTTT. The J gene is TRBJ2-2, the V gene TRBV6-4; 14 nucleotides line up with TRBD2. The CDR3 extends over 22 amino acids. The germline V gene encodes CDR1 MRHNA and CDR2 SNTAGT. The V segment lost 2 bases and the J segment 1 base; nucleotides outside the gene matches: 15.

The rearrangement joins TRBV5-1 to TRBJ2-6, with 9 bases fitting TRBD1. The V and J ends lost 0 bases and 0 bases, in that order; junction bases with no gene match: 13. This CDR3 has 21 residues. Germline assignment: CDR1 SGHRS and CDR2 YFSETQ. The DNA of the CDR3 is TGCGCCAGCAGCTTGGTACAACAGGGGGCGATGGGTCTCTCTGGGGCCAACGTCCTGACTTTC. Translated: CASSLVQQGAMGLSGANVLTF.

The chain links TRBV11-2 to TRBJ2-5, with unresolved D. The J call may be in error: the DNA end matches TRBJ2-7 better. The V gene's germline CDR1 is SGHAT and CDR2 FQNNGV. The CDR3 length is 12 residues. The CDR3 coding sequence is TGTGCCAGCAGCTTCATGGGCTACGAGCAGTACTTC. Its translation is CASSFMGYEQYF.

This clone was observed a handful of times. This chain uses TRBV10-3 with TRBJ1-3, with 7 bases fitting TRBD1. The CDR3 is 15 residues long. Unmatched junction bases numbered 10, after V lost 2 bases and J lost 9 bases. Per germline, CDR1 ENHRY and CDR2 SYGVKD. The CDR3 loop reads CAISELDRAGGTIYF. As DNA, the CDR3 is TGTGCCATCAGTGAGCTCGACAGGGCTGGGGGCACCATATATTTT.

This clone appeared once. The chain carries TRBV9 and TRBJ2-3; D unclear. This CDR3 spans 14 amino acids. Trimming shortened V by 0 bases and J by 5 bases, and 10 bases separated the two germline ends. The V gene's germline CDR1 is SGDLS and CDR2 YYNGEE. CDR3 sequence: CASSVVIGGDTQYF. The DNA of the CDR3 is TGTGCCAGCAGCGTAGTGATAGGCGGAGATACGCAGTATTTT.

This clone was observed a few times. The chain combines TRBV4-2 with TRBJ2-2, with D tentatively TRBD1 (5 bases). There are 15 residues in the CDR3. V was trimmed by 0 bases and J by 6 bases, leaving 11 bases between them. CDR1 LGHNA and CDR2 YNFKEQ come from the germline V gene. CDR3 bases: TGTGCCAGCAGCCAAGAGCAGGGAATTGCCGGGGAGCTGTTTTTT. Protein sequence: CASSQEQGIAGELFF.

In DNA form, the CDR3 reads TGTGCCAGCAGTGACCCTAGAATCGGGTCAGATACGCAGTATTTT. This encodes CASSDPRIGSDTQYF. This chain connects TRBV2 to TRBJ2-3; the D is unclear. The V and J ends lost 3 bases and 4 bases respectively, with 14 bases between them. The germline V gene has CDR1 SNHLY and CDR2 FYNNEI. The CDR3 covers 15 residues.

J is TRBJ1-1 and V is TRBV29-1; no firm D call. Germline values: CDR1 SQVTM, CDR2 ANQGSEA. The ends were cut back, 8 bases at V and 0 bases at J, with 13 bases in the middle. The CDR3 contains 13 residues. The CDR3 DNA sequence: TGCAGCCTGTCGACACCTATGAACACTGAAGCTTTCTTT. Protein: CSLSTPMNTEAFF.

This clone was observed a few times. The gene calls are TRBV30 and TRBJ2-3; TRBD2 matches 9 bases. V was pared by 3 bases and J by 7 bases, with 8 bases of the junction left unmatched. CDR1 is GTSNPN, CDR2 SVGIG, per germline (reference sequence). CDR3 size: 14 residues. DNA of the CDR3: TGTGCCTGGAGGGCGGGGGGGCCGAGAAATACGCAGTATTTT. It encodes CAWRAGGPRNTQYF.

This clone was picked up a small number of times. The CDR3 DNA is TGTGCCAGCAGCGGAGGACAGGGTTCATCTGGCTACACCTTC. Its translation is CASSGGQGSSGYTF. The chain carries TRBV2 and TRBJ1-2, with 8 bases identical to TRBD1. The trim removed 6 bases at V and 7 bases at J, leaving 10 bases unmatched. CDR1 and CDR2 from the germline V gene are SNHLY and FYNNEI. The CDR3 is made up of 14 amino acids. Full variable domain (rest looked up from reference TRBV2 and TRBJ1-2): EPEVTQTPSHQVTQMGQEVILRCVPISNHLYFYWYRQILGQKVEFLVSFYNNEISEKSEIFDDQFSVERPDGSNFTLKIRSTKLEDSAMYFCASSGGQGSSGYTFGSGTRLTVV.

The chain links TRBV10-3 to TRBJ2-6; no clear D. Per the germline V gene, CDR1 is ENHRY and CDR2 is SYGVKD. This CDR3 contains 14 residues. Trimming took 3 bases from V and 1 from J, leaving 4 bases between them. CDR3 sequence: CAISDPSGANVLTF. DNA of the CDR3: TGTGCCATCAGTGACCCTTCTGGGGCCAACGTCCTGACTTTC.

The chain carries TRBV10-3 and TRBJ2-3; 8 nucleotides line up with TRBD1. Germline V CDR1 and CDR2: ENHRY, SYGVKD. The CDR3 totals 14 residues. Trimming at V came to 11 bases and at J to 4 bases, leaving 11 bases not matched to a gene. CDR3 amino acids: CAATAGTGSDTQYF. CDR3 DNA sequence: TGTGCCGCCACTGCCGGGACAGGTTCAGATACGCAGTATTTT.

This clone was recorded once. V and J are TRBV20-1 and TRBJ2-3; D unclear. Trimming stripped 3 bases from V and 2 bases from J, with 0 bases between. CDR1 DFQATT and CDR2 SNEGSKA come from the germline V gene (reference sequence). This CDR3 has 10 residues. The CDR3 DNA reads TGCAGTGCTAGCACAGATACGCAGTATTTT. Translated: CSASTDTQYF.

J is TRBJ2-5 and V is TRBV5-1; TRBD1 or TRBD2 may be the D gene (5 bases each). The CDR3 sequence is 15 residues long. Germline CDR1 is SGHRS and CDR2 is YFSETQ. V was cut by 0 bases and J by 5 bases, with 14 bases left in between. Written as DNA, the CDR3 is TGCGCCAGCAGCTTGGAGGGGCTAAGAGGGGAGACCCAGTACTTC. This translates into CASSLEGLRGETQYF.

V gene TRBV7-9 combines with J gene TRBJ2-2; D not resolved. Germline-derived CDR1 and CDR2 are SEHNR and FQNEAQ (reference sequence). V was cut by 5 bases and J by 5 bases, with 9 bases left in between. The CDR3 length is 13 residues. The CDR3 coding sequence is TGTGCCAGCAGCCCGAGACTGACCGGGGAGCTGTTTTTT. It codes for CASSPRLTGELFF. Drawing the rest from reference TRBV7-9 and TRBJ2-2, the complete variable domain is DTGVSQNPRHKITKRGQNVTFRCDPISEHNRLYWYRQTLGQGPEFLTYFQNEAQLEKSRLLSDRFSAERPKGSFSTLEIQRTEQGDSAMYLCASSPRLTGELFFGEGSRLTVL.

For the CDR3, the DNA is TGTGCCATCAGCCCGACAGGGAACTATGGCTACACCTTC. It yields the protein CAISPTGNYGYTF. The chain couples TRBV10-3 to TRBJ1-2, with 7 bases matching TRBD1. CDR3 size: 13 residues. Trimming took 6 bases from V and 2 from J; bases not matched to a gene: 3. Germline assignment: CDR1 ENHRY and CDR2 SYGVKD.

The V call is TRBV7-6, the J call TRBJ1-3, with D hard to call. Germline V gene sequence: CDR1 SGHVS, CDR2 FNYEAQ. V was clipped by 2 bases and J by 4 bases, with 18 bases between them. The CDR3 sequence is 17 residues long. The CDR3 region has the DNA TGTGCCAGCAGCTTACGCCCGGGTTCGGGGTCCGGAAACACCATATATTTT. Translation gives CASSLRPGSGSGNTIYF.

This sequence joins TRBV7-9 and TRBJ2-5; 13 positions match TRBD2. This CDR3 contains 18 residues. Germline CDR1 is SEHNR and CDR2 is FQNEAQ (reference sequence). V dropped 4 bases and J dropped 4; count of bases not matched to a gene: 12. In DNA, the CDR3 is TGTGCCAGCAGCTACGGGACTAGCGGGACCCGGCGGGGAGAGACCCAGTACTTC. It yields the protein CASSYGTSGTRRGETQYF.

The chain joins TRBV28 to TRBJ1-6, with a tentative D call TRBD1 (5 bases). CDR1 is MDHEN and CDR2 is SYDVKM in the germline V gene. The CDR3 runs 16 residues. Trimming took 4 bases from V and 1 from J, leaving 11 bases between them. The CDR3 sequence is CASSWVGESYNSPLHF. The CDR3 DNA is TGTGCCAGCAGTTGGGTGGGGGAGTCCTATAATTCACCCCTCCACTTT.

The rearrangement uses TRBV10-2 and TRBJ2-2; tentative D call: TRBD1 (5 bases). This CDR3 has 15 amino acids. Germline lookup yields CDR1 WSHSY and CDR2 SAAADI. Trimming removed 4 bases at V and 4 bases at J, with 13 bases between. CDR3 amino acids: CASSVAWGRTGELFF. CDR3 nucleotides: TGCGCCAGCAGTGTTGCGTGGGGCCGCACCGGGGAGCTGTTTTTT.

The chain carries TRBV6-6 and TRBJ2-5, with D possibly called TRBD1 or TRBD2 (5 bases each). The J call may be wrong; the DNA end is better matched by TRBJ2-7. The CDR3 has 15 residues. Germline values: CDR1 MNHNY, CDR2 SVGAGI (reference sequence). The CDR3 loop reads CASSYRGTQSYEQYF. The CDR3 DNA reads as TGTGCCAGCAGTTACCGAGGGACGCAGTCCTACGAGCAGTACTTC.

This chain joins TRBV4-1 and TRBJ1-4, with 9 bases that match TRBD1. The CDR3 has 17 residues. The germline V gene has CDR1 MGHRA and CDR2 YSYEKL. V shed 4 bases, J shed 6 bases, and the junction held 12 bases outside the gene matches. The CDR3 loop is CASSLRQNRGRHEKLFF. The DNA for the CDR3 is TGCGCCAGCAGCCTGAGACAGAACAGGGGGCGACATGAAAAACTGTTTTTT.

V and J are TRBV6-6 and TRBJ1-1; no clear D. This CDR3 region has 13 residues. Germline assignment: CDR1 MNHNY and CDR2 SVGAGI (reference sequence). Trimming left V 0 bases short and J 5 bases short, with 7 bases between. Written as DNA, the CDR3 is TGTGCCAGCAGTTACTCAGGGAGGACTGAAGCTTTCTTT. Its protein is CASSYSGRTEAFF.

The V gene is TRBV11-3, the J gene TRBJ2-3; D gene uncertain. The germline V gene encodes CDR1 SGHNT and CDR2 YENEEA. Trimming shortened V by 2 bases and J by 0 bases, and 3 bases separated the two germline ends. This CDR3 spans 13 amino acids. CDR3 DNA sequence: TGTGCCAGCAGCTTACGGAGCACAGATACGCAGTATTTT. Its protein product is CASSLRSTDTQYF.

This sequence joins TRBV6-1 and TRBJ2-5, with unresolved D. CDR1 is MNHNS and CDR2 is SASEGT in the germline V gene. The CDR3 contains 15 residues. V lost 2 bases to trimming and J lost 4 bases, with 14 bases between them. As DNA, the CDR3 is TGTGCCAGCAGTGAACCATGGGGTTCCAGAGAGACCCAGTACTTC. Translating it yields CASSEPWGSRETQYF.